This T cell receptor (beta chain) comes out of a study of regulatory T cells in long-lasting Graves disease. Time point of the sample: persistent/refractory GD, antithyroid drugs over 5 years with positive TRAb. RNA extracted from PBMCs served as the sequencing template. Ten or more counts support this clonotype. Construction of TCR beta libraries relied on iRepertoire HTBI primers and on Arm-PCR targeting CDR3 regions. TCRdb re-analysed the multiplex PCR reads in MiXCR, keeping a single row per CDR3 protein. The repertoire consists of about 340,000 distinct CDR3 sequences, with 15% to 20% occurring once and the leading ten covering 29%. The V gene lost 1 base and the J gene lost 8 bases, with 14 bases spanning the gap. The CDR3 runs 15 residues. In germline, CDR1 is SGHTA, CDR2 FQGNSA.

This TCR derives from a female donor with Graves disease. The V gene is TRBV7-2, the J gene TRBJ1-4, with no clear D. Sequenced material: peripheral blood mononuclear cells (PBMCs), taken when the disease was refractory, from a patient treated with antithyroid drugs. In nucleotides, the CDR3 is TGTGCCAGCAGCTTAGGATTGGCCCATCTAGAAAAACTGTTTTTT. It is translated as CASSLGLAHLEKLFF.